One T cell receptor beta chain is described in this entry. The antigen is undetermined. These data come from a study of beta chain features in type 1 diabetes. Study findings and constraints: Resolution of whether HLA type affects TCRB rearrangement was not achieved here. Moderately but significantly shorter TCRB CDR3s were found in Type 1 diabetes patients in all four CD4+ subsets.

All of the isolated RNA was reverse transcribed, so expressed TCRB transcripts were sequenced. Sequenced by immunoSEQ multiplex PCR; TCRdb stores in-frame clones only, minus some. The table shows roughly 340,000 clones, with 10% to 15% occurring only once. The germline CDR1 and CDR2 sequences are SGHTA and FQGNSA. Trimming at V came to 2 bases and at J to 6 bases, leaving 7 bases not matched to a gene. The CDR3 runs to 14 residues. The receptor was derived from a woman between 18 and 29 years old with type 1 diabetes. This rearrangement joins TRBV7-2 to TRBJ2-7, with 7 bases fitting TRBD2. Sequenced material: naive CD4+ T cells from blood. The CDR3: CASSLWEGLLEQYF. CDR3 DNA sequence: TGTGCCAGCAGCTTATGGGAGGGTCTGCTCGAGCAGTACTTC.